The source of this TCR beta chain is a study of blood T cell repertoires in COVID-19. For the study at large: The United States, Italy and Spain were the sources of the acute and convalescent COVID-19 samples. PBMCs, B-cell-depleted T cells, or T cells were the source of the cDNA or gDNA that made up the material.

The CDR3 has 14 residues. Germline V gives CDR1 MDHEN, CDR2 SYDVKM. The ends were cut back, 2 bases at V and 8 bases at J, with 10 bases in the middle. Profiling relied on immunoSEQ multiplex PCR, and the TCRdb table lists in-frame clones only, not all of them. The data show fewer than 250,000 clones, with roughly 80% seen just once and approximately 3% held by the top ten. Enrollees, 18 to 89 years old, lived in approximately 25 US areas. Each participant's cohort was designated according to participant-reported clinical history. The rearrangement uses TRBV28 and TRBJ1-6; D uncertain. Material: PBMCs or T cells enriched from blood (not recorded which). The receptor's source is a woman in her 30s who had recovered from COVID-19. DNA for the CDR3: TGTGCCAGCAGTTTAGGAGGGTGGGATTCACCCCTCCACTTT. It yields the protein CASSLGGWDSPLHF. Using reference TRBV28 and TRBJ1-6 for the parts outside the CDR3, the full variable domain is DVKVTQSSRYLVKRTGEKVFLECVQDMDHENMFWYRQDPGLGLRLIYFSYDVKMKEKGDIPEGYSVSREKKERFSLILESASTNQTSMYLCASSLGGWDSPLHFGNGTRLTVT.